This T cell receptor (beta chain) was captured in a study of radiotherapy plus CTLA-4 blockade in lung cancer. On the study more broadly: Of the patients, roughly 20% showed objective responses and about 30% attained disease control.

Germline CDR1 reads SGHTA; CDR2 reads FQGNSA. The CDR3 sequence is 13 residues long. The repertoire was sequenced with immunoSEQ multiplex PCR; TCRdb's copy has only in-frame clones and lacks some. The sample shows 30,000 to 35,000 clones, around four fifths of them seen only once. The sample in question was peripheral blood, obtained from a patient treated with radiotherapy plus ipilimumab. The chain joins TRBV7-2 to TRBJ2-5, with no clear D. The end of the DNA aligns better with TRBJ2-7, so the J call may be wrong. The receptor comes from a human donor with non-small cell lung cancer who had stable disease on radiotherapy plus ipilimumab. The CDR3 sequence is CASSSPGPYEQYF. The DNA of the CDR3 is TGTGCCAGCAGCTCTCCGGGCCCCTACGAGCAGTACTTC.